This T cell receptor (beta chain) was recorded in a study of control samples from healthy donors and cancer patients. The repertoire was sequenced with immunoSEQ multiplex PCR; TCRdb's copy has only in-frame clones and lacks some. Of 45,000 to 60,000 clones detected, roughly nine tenths appear once; the ten largest clones hold 0.7% to 0.85%. The sequenced sample consisted of PBMCs. The source of this sequence is a man aged 25 to 40 with colorectal cancer.

CDR3: CASSRLFNQPQHF. In DNA form, the CDR3 reads TGTGCCAGCAGTCGGCTTTTCAATCAGCCCCAGCATTTT. The chain joins TRBV12-3 or TRBV12-4 to TRBJ1-5; D unresolved. V was cut by 5 bases and J by 3 bases, with 8 bases left in between. The CDR3 extends over 13 amino acids.